These T cell receptor beta chains were read from a single sample in a study of regulatory T cells in long-lasting Graves disease. TCRdb called the multiplex PCR reads again in MiXCR, with one record for every CDR3 protein. The data hold hundreds of thousands of distinct CDR3 sequences, with 18% observed a single time. Sample: peripheral blood mononuclear cells (PBMCs), taken at new diagnosis, from a patient treated with antithyroid drugs. All receptors come from a female donor with Graves disease. Each CDR3 is given with its conserved first and last residue. The D gene is left open where the match is weak.

V gene	D gene	J gene	CDR3 protein
TRBV2	.	TRBJ2-1	CASSEGLTIYNEQFF
TRBV19	TRBD1	TRBJ2-7	CASSLQGADYEQYF
TRBV13	TRBD2	TRBJ2-1	CASSLMAGGRYNEQFF
TRBV12-5	.	TRBJ1-3	CASGLPQVPTGRNTIYF
TRBV6-1	TRBD2	TRBJ2-7	CASSLGGGKLAEQYF
TRBV3-1	.	TRBJ1-5	CASSPQLVQPQHF
TRBV4-1	.	TRBJ2-7	CASSHRPISYEQYF
TRBV2	TRBD1	TRBJ2-7	CASSEAGDRFSYEQYF
TRBV4-1	TRBD2	TRBJ2-5	CASSQEGVSGRALEETQYF
TRBV7-9	.	TRBJ2-3	CASSPHSADTQYF
TRBV12-3/TRBV12-4	.	TRBJ2-7	CASRTGSSQGSFDEQYF
TRBV27	.	TRBJ2-4	CASSTSGAYIQYF
TRBV11-2	.	TRBJ2-3	CASSLSPGTIPLEGKDTQYF
TRBV4-2	.	TRBJ2-1	CASSQSEKGPYNEQFF
TRBV11-3	TRBD2	TRBJ2-5	CASSTGPGLVGRETQYF
TRBV12-3/TRBV12-4	.	TRBJ2-7	CASTTVWGGRSYEQYF
TRBV30	.	TRBJ1-1	CAWSETGMNTEAFF
TRBV5-1	TRBD1	TRBJ2-2	CASSLVPTGDTGELFF
TRBV11-2	.	TRBJ2-7	CASSSPRWRNEQYF
TRBV28	TRBD1	TRBJ1-1	CASSRRTGTEAFF
TRBV5-1	.	TRBJ2-3	CASSLAPGLTDTQYF
TRBV29-1	TRBD2	TRBJ2-5	CSVEGSSGGGETQYF
TRBV9	TRBD1	TRBJ2-5	CASSVALPGQGYQETQYF
TRBV3-1	TRBD1	TRBJ2-5	CASSLKGRGPSWPGETQYF
TRBV9	TRBD1	TRBJ2-7	CASSVATGGYEQYF
TRBV7-9	.	TRBJ2-3	CASSELGSWRSDTQYF
TRBV2	TRBD2	TRBJ2-7	CASSPPIAGGDEQYF
TRBV19	.	TRBJ1-6	CASTGGYGNSPLHF
TRBV5-4	.	.	CASSGGKKDEQYF
TRBV2	.	TRBJ2-3	CASSVGGAADTQYF
TRBV6-2/TRBV6-3	.	TRBJ1-2	CASSYSPSYGYTF
TRBV27	TRBD1	TRBJ1-1	CASSYRGSLSTEAFF